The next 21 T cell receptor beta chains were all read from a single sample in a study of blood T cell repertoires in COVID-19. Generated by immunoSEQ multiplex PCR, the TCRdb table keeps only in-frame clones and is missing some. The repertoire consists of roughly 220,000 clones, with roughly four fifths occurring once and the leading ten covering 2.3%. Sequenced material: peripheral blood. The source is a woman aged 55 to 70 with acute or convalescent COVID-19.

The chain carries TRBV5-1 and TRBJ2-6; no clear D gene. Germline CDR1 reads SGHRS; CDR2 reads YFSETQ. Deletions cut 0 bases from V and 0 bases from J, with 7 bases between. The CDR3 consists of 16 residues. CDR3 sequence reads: CASSLELASGANVLTF. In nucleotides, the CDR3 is TGCGCCAGCAGCTTGGAGCTTGCCTCTGGGGCCAACGTCCTGACTTTC.

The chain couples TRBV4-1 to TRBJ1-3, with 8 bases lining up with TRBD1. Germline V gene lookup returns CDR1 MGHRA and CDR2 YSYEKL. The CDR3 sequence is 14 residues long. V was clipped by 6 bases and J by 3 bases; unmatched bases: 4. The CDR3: CASRDREYGNTIYF. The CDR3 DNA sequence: TGCGCCAGCAGGGACAGGGAATATGGAAACACCATATATTTT.

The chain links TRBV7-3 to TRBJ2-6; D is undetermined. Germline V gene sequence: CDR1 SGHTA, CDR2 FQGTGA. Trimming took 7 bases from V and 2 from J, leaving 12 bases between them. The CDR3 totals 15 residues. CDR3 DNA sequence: TGTGCCAGCAACTCCCCCGGTACTGGGGCCAACGTCCTGACTTTC. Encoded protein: CASNSPGTGANVLTF.

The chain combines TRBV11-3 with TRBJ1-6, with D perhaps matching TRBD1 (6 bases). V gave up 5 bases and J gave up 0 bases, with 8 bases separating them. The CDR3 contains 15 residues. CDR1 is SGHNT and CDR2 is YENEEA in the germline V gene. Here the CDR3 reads CASSQDSSYNSPLHF. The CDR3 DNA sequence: TGTGCCAGCAGCCAGGACAGCTCCTATAATTCACCCCTCCACTTT.

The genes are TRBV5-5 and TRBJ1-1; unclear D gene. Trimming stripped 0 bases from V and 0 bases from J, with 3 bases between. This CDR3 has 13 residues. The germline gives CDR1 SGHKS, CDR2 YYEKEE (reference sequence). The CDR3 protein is CASSLAVNTEAFF. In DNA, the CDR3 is TGTGCCAGCAGCTTGGCAGTGAACACTGAAGCTTTCTTT.

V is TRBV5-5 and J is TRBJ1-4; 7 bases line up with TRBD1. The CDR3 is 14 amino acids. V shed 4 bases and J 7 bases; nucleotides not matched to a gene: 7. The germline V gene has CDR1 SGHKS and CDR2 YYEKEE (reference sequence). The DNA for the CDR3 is TGTGCCAGCAGCCTGACAGGGTTGGGTGAAAAACTGTTTTTT. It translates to CASSLTGLGEKLFF.

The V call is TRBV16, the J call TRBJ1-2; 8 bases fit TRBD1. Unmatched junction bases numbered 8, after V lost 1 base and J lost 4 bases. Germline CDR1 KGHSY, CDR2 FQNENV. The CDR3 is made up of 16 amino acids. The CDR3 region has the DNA TGTGCCAGCAGCCAATTTGACAGGGGACCTACCTATGGCTACACCTTC. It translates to CASSQFDRGPTYGYTF. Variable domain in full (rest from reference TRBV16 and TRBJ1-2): GEEVAQTPKHLVRGEGQKAKLYCAPIKGHSYVFWYQQVLKNEFKFLISFQNENVFDETGMPKERFSAKCLPNSPCSLEIQATKLEDSAVYFCASSQFDRGPTYGYTFGSGTRLTVV.

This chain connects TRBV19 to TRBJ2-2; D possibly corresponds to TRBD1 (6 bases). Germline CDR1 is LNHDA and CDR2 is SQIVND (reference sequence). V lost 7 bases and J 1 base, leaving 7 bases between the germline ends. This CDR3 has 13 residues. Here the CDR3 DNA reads TGTGCCAGTATGGGACAGAACACCGGGGAGCTGTTTTTT. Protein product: CASMGQNTGELFF.

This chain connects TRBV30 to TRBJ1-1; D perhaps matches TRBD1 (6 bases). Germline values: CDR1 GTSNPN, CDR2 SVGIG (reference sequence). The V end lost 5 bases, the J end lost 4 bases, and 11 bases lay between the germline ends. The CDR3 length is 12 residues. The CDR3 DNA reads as TGTGCCTGGCGACAACAGGGCACTGAAGCTTTCTTT. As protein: CAWRQQGTEAFF.

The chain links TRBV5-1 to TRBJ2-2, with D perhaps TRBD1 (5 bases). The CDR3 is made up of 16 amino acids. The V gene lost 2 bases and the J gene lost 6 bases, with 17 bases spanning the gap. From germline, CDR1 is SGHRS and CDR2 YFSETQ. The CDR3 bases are TGCGCCAGCAGCTTCTCCCTGCCAGGGCCCTCCGGGGAGCTGTTTTTT. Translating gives CASSFSLPGPSGELFF.

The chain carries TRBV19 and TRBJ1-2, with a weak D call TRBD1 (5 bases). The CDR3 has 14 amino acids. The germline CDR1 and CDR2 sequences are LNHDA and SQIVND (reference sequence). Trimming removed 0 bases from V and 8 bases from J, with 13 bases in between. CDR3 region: CASSIETGLRGYTF. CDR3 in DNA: TGTGCCAGTAGTATAGAAACAGGTTTGCGGGGCTACACCTTC.

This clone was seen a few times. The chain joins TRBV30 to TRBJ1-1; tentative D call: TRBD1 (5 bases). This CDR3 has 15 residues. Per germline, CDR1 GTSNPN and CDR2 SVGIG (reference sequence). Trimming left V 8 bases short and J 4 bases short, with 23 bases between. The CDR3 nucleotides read TGTGCCGCACAGAATAGGGGAGGGTTGGGCACTGAAGCTTTCTTT. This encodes CAAQNRGGLGTEAFF.

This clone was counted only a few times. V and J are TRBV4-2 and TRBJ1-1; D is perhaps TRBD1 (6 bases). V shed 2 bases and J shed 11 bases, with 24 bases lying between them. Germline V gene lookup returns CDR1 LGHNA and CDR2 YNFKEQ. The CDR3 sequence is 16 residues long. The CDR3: CASSQPNFRQARGAFF. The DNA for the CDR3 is TGTGCCAGCAGCCAACCGAACTTTCGACAGGCAAGGGGGGCTTTCTTT.

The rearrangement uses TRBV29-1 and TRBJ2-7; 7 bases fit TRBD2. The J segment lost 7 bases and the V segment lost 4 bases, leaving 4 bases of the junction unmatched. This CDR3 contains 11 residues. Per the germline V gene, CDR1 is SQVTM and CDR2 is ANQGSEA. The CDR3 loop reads CSVVSGGEQYF. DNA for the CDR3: TGCAGCGTTGTATCGGGAGGAGAGCAGTACTTC.

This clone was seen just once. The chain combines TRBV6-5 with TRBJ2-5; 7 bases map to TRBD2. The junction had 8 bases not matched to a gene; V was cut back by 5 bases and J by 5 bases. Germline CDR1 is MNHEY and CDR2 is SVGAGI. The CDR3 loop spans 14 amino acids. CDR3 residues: CASSRTSALETQYF. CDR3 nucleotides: TGTGCCAGCAGTAGAACTAGCGCCCTCGAGACCCAGTACTTC.

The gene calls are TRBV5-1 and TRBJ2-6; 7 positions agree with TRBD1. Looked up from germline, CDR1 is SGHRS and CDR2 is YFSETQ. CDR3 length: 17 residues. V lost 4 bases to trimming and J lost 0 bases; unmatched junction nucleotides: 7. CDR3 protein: CASSERDSNSGANVLTF. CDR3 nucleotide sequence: TGCGCCAGCAGCGAACGGGACAGCAACTCTGGGGCCAACGTCCTGACTTTC.

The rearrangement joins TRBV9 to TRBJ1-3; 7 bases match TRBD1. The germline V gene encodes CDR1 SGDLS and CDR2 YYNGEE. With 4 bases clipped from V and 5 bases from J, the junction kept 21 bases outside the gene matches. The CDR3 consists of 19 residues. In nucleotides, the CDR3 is TGTGCCAGCAGCCCAGGGACAGTTCCAACTGGTTTCGGGCGAAACACCATATATTTT. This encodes CASSPGTVPTGFGRNTIYF. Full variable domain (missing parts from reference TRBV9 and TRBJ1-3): DSGVTQTPKHLITATGQRVTLRCSPRSGDLSVYWYQQSLDQGLQFLIQYYNGEERAKGNILERFSAQQFPDLHSELNLSSLELGDSALYFCASSPGTVPTGFGRNTIYFGEGSWLTVV.

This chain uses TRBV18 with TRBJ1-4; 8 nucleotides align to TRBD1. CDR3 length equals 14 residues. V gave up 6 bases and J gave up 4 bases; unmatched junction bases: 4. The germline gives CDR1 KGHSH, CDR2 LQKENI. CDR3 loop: CASSLDRDNEKLFF. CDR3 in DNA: TGTGCCAGCTCGCTGGACAGGGATAATGAAAAACTGTTTTTT.

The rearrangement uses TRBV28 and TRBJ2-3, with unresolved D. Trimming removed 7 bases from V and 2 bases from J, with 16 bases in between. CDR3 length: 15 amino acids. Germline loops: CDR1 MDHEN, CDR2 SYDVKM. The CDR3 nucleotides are TGTGCCAGCAACAGTCCGGCTCAGGTCACAGATACGCAGTATTTT. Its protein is CASNSPAQVTDTQYF.

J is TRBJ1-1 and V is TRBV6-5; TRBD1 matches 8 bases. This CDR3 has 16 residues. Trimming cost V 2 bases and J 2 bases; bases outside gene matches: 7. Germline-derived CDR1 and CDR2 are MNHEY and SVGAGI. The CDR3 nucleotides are TGTGCCAGCAGTTACCGCAGGGGGCAGTTAAACACTGAAGCTTTCTTT. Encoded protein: CASSYRRGQLNTEAFF.

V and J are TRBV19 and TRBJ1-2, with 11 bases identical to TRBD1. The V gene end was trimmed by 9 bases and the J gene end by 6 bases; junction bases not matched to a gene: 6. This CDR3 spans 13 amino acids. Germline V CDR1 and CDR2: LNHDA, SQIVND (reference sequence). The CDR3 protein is CASLDRGRNGYTF. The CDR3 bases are TGTGCCAGCCTGGACAGGGGGCGCAATGGCTACACCTTC. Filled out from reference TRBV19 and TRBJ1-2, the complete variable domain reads DGGITQSPKYLFRKEGQNVTLSCEQNLNHDAMYWYRQDPGQGLRLIYYSQIVNDFQKGDIAEGYSVSREKKESFPLTVTSAQKNPTAFYLCASLDRGRNGYTFGSGTRLTVV.